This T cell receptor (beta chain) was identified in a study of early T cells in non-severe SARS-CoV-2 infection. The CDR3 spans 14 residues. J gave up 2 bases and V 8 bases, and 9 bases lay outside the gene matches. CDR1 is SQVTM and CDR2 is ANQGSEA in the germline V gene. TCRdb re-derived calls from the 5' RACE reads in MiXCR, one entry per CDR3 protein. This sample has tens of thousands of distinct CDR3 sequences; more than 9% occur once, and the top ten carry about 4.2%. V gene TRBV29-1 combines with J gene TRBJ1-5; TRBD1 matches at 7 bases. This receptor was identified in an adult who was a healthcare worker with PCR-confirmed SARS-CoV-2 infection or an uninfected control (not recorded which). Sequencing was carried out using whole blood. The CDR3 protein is CSPGKGARNQPQHF. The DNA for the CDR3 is TGCAGCCCCGGAAAGGGGGCGCGCAATCAGCCCCAGCATTTT.